The subject of this entry is one T cell receptor beta chain. The antigen is not known. Looked up from germline, CDR1 is LNHNV and CDR2 is YYDKDF (reference sequence). CDR3 size: 16 residues. The V end lost 5 bases, the J end lost 2 bases, and 13 bases lay between the germline ends. Using RNA transcripts as the source, TCR beta CDR3 regions were amplified. The TCR CDR3 was amplified in a first-round RT-PCR using the HTBI primer set. One entry per CDR3 protein results from TCRdb running MiXCR on the multiplex PCR reads. This sample has about 99,000 distinct CDR3 sequences, with 45% to 50% found just once. No progression to ophthalmopathy during 18 months of follow-up defined stable disease. Extraction of PBMCs used more than 8.5 ml of fresh peripheral blood. The data originate from a study of T cells in Graves' hyperthyroidism and ophthalmopathy. Study-level information: The authors collected peripheral blood at initial diagnosis, before any treatment. Study outcomes and limitations: Stable hyperthyroidism and ophthalmopathy were separated using 13 V-J signatures.

This TCR was sampled from a man between 35 and 55 years old with Graves' hyperthyroidism. V gene TRBV15 combines with J gene TRBJ2-6; possibly TRBD2 for D (5 bases). Sequences were obtained from blood. For the CDR3, the DNA is TGTGCCACCAGCGTTGATCAGAGGGCTGGGGCCAACGTCCTGACTTTC. Protein product: CATSVDQRAGANVLTF.